The sequence of this T cell receptor (beta chain) was determined in a study of blood T cells in healthy people across ages. Details on this clonotype: Its antigen remains unidentified.

Primed by a sample-barcoded 5' primer and a J-beta primer mix, a second PCR proceeded for about 6 to 11 cycles. A 12-random-nucleotide template-switch adaptor tagged each cDNA molecule. TCRdb independently ran MiXCR on the 5' RACE reads; one entry per CDR3 protein. In the table there are about 670,000 distinct CDR3 sequences, about 43% of which are singletons. The CDR3 length is 15 residues. Germline V gives CDR1 SGHTA, CDR2 FQGNSA. Germline trimming cut 5 bases from V and 6 bases from J; bases unmatched to any gene: 12. Study observations and caveats: Diversity estimated from one million T cells was considered an underestimate. A roughly linear fall in TCR beta diversity per million T cells was seen with increasing age.

This sequence joins TRBV7-2 and TRBJ2-7, with 8 bases fitting TRBD2. The specimen sequenced was blood. This clonotype was obtained from a man of 80 years or more in good health. The CDR3 is CASSLISGGDSEQYF. CDR3 coding DNA: TGTGCCAGCAGCCTGATAAGCGGGGGAGACTCCGAGCAGTACTTC.